The 26 T cell receptor beta chains presented below share a single source sample, sequenced in a study of OX40 agonist ivuxolimab in advanced cancers. Repertoires were generated with immunoSEQ multiplex PCR, while TCRdb's copy carries only in-frame clones and drops some. Here the sample spans tens of thousands of clones, approximately 89% being singletons. The sample consisted of CD4+ or CD8+ T cells sorted from blood, taken in a trial of the OX40 agonist ivuxolimab. Receptors were obtained from an adult with an advanced solid tumor such as melanoma, head and neck, liver or kidney cancer.

V usage is TRBV5-5 and J usage is TRBJ2-2; D possibly corresponds to TRBD1 (8 bases). Germline CDR1 and CDR2: SGHKS and YYEKEE (reference sequence). The CDR3 consists of 16 residues. With 2 bases removed from V and 3 bases from J, the gap between germline ends came to 14 bases. The CDR3 nucleotides read TGTGCCAGCAGCTTATACAGGGGGGGCGACACCGGGGAGCTGTTTTTT. It codes for CASSLYRGGDTGELFF.

This clone was detected once. The chain joins TRBV7-9 to TRBJ1-3; no reliable D call. The CDR3 is 15 amino acids. Germline CDR1 and CDR2: SEHNR and FQNEAQ (reference sequence). Trimming removed 1 base from V and 4 bases from J, with 11 bases in between. The CDR3 coding sequence is TGTGCCAGCAGCTTAGTAGAGCACGGAGGAAACACCATATATTTT. Its translation is CASSLVEHGGNTIYF. Complete variable domain (other parts from reference TRBV7-9 and TRBJ1-3): DTGVSQNPRHKITKRGQNVTFRCDPISEHNRLYWYRQTLGQGPEFLTYFQNEAQLEKSRLLSDRFSAERPKGSFSTLEIQRTEQGDSAMYLCASSLVEHGGNTIYFGEGSWLTVV.

The chain has TRBV10-1 and TRBJ2-5; D perhaps matches TRBD2 (5 bases). V was pared by 8 bases and J by 0 bases, with 19 bases between. Germline V gene sequence: CDR1 WNHNN, CDR2 SYGVQD (reference sequence). The CDR3 loop spans 16 amino acids. Here the CDR3 reads CASAIWTPSYQETQYF. The CDR3 DNA sequence: TGCGCCAGCGCCATCTGGACTCCCTCGTACCAAGAGACCCAGTACTTC.

This sequence joins TRBV19 and TRBJ2-7; 15 bases match TRBD2. The CDR3 covers 15 residues. V trimming: 4 bases; J trimming: 7 bases; junction bases outside the gene matches: 5. Germline assignment: CDR1 LNHDA and CDR2 SQIVND (reference sequence). The CDR3 nucleotides are TGTGCCAGTAGTACAGGGACTAGCGGGAGGAAAGAGCAGTACTTC. Protein: CASSTGTSGRKEQYF.

The CDR3 DNA sequence: TGTGCCAGCAGCCTCCCCGGACAGCAGAACACTGAAGCTTTCTTT. Residues: CASSLPGQQNTEAFF. This rearrangement joins TRBV7-9 to TRBJ1-1, with D perhaps TRBD1 (6 bases). This CDR3 has 15 amino acids. CDR1 and CDR2 from the germline V gene are SEHNR and FQNEAQ (reference sequence). Trimming shortened V by 5 bases and J by 1 base, and 14 bases separated the two germline ends.

The chain joins TRBV4-1 to TRBJ2-5; the match to TRBD1 covers 9 bases. The V and J ends lost 2 bases and 5 bases, in that order; junction bases with no gene match: 9. This CDR3 has 16 amino acids. The germline gives CDR1 MGHRA, CDR2 YSYEKL. CDR3 sequence reads: CASSQKPGQGTETQYF. CDR3 DNA sequence: TGCGCCAGCAGCCAAAAACCGGGACAGGGAACGGAGACCCAGTACTTC.

The CDR3 loop reads CASSVALRLAGGFDTQYF. The CDR3 DNA reads as TGTGCCAGCAGCGTAGCTTTGAGGCTAGCGGGAGGATTTGATACGCAGTATTTT. The gene calls are TRBV9 and TRBJ2-3, with 11 bases lining up with TRBD2. The CDR3 is 18 residues long. The V and J ends lost 0 bases and 6 bases, in that order; junction bases with no gene match: 12. In germline, CDR1 is SGDLS, CDR2 YYNGEE.

The CDR3 reads CASSYDRDETQYF. CDR3 coding DNA: TGTGCCAGCAGTTACGACAGGGATGAGACCCAGTACTTC. The genes are TRBV6-6 and TRBJ2-5, with 7 bases that match TRBD1. Germline CDR1 MNHNY, CDR2 SVGAGI (reference sequence). The CDR3 covers 13 residues. With 2 bases clipped from V and 5 bases from J, the junction kept 2 bases outside the gene matches.

The J gene is TRBJ2-2, the V gene TRBV15, with unresolved D. Trimming cost V 4 bases and J 1 base, with 7 bases left between them. CDR1 is LNHNV and CDR2 is YYDKDF in the germline V gene (reference sequence). This CDR3 has 14 amino acids. The CDR3: CATSKSVNTGELFF. CDR3 sequence (DNA): TGTGCCACCAGCAAATCGGTGAACACCGGGGAGCTGTTTTTT.

This sequence joins TRBV19 and TRBJ2-3, with D perhaps TRBD1 or TRBD2 (5 bases each). Germline lookup yields CDR1 LNHDA and CDR2 SQIVND (reference sequence). The CDR3 totals 14 residues. V was cut by 2 bases and J by 0 bases, with 6 bases left in between. CDR3 DNA sequence: TGTGCCAGTAGTATATGGGGGAGCACAGATACGCAGTATTTT. Protein sequence: CASSIWGSTDTQYF. The full variable domain, in which reference TRBV19 and TRBJ2-3 provide the parts outside the CDR3, is DGGITQSPKYLFRKEGQNVTLSCEQNLNHDAMYWYRQDPGQGLRLIYYSQIVNDFQKGDIAEGYSVSREKKESFPLTVTSAQKNPTAFYLCASSIWGSTDTQYFGPGTRLTVL.

The CDR3 DNA reads as TGTGCCAGCAGCGCTCGACAGGGGAGTATGGGGAGGAACACTGAAGCTTTCTTT. Translating it yields CASSARQGSMGRNTEAFF. The chain joins TRBV4-2 to TRBJ1-1, with 8 bases lining up with TRBD1. The CDR3 has 18 amino acids. Unmatched junction bases numbered 15, after V lost 5 bases and J lost 1 base. Germline V lookup: CDR1 LGHNA, CDR2 YNFKEQ.

The genes are TRBV7-2 and TRBJ1-1; no firm D call. CDR1 is SGHTA and CDR2 is FQGNSA in the germline V gene. The length of the CDR3 is 13 residues. V lost 5 bases, J lost 1 base, and 8 bases lay in between. The CDR3 coding sequence is TGTGCCAGCAGCCCAAGGCGGAACACTGAAGCTTTCTTT. Encoded protein: CASSPRRNTEAFF.

V is TRBV19 and J is TRBJ2-2, with D perhaps TRBD2 (6 bases). This CDR3 is built from 15 residues. Germline values: CDR1 LNHDA, CDR2 SQIVND (reference sequence). The ends were cut back, 7 bases at V and 7 bases at J, with 19 bases in the middle. The CDR3 region is CASKKDYTGRGELFF. For the CDR3, the DNA is TGTGCCAGTAAGAAGGACTACACTGGCCGCGGGGAGCTGTTTTTT.

V and J are TRBV6-1 and TRBJ1-3, with a possible D match to TRBD1 (5 bases). V dropped 3 bases and J dropped 0 bases, with 9 bases sitting between them. Germline values: CDR1 MNHNS, CDR2 SASEGT. CDR3 length equals 15 residues. In nucleotides, the CDR3 is TGTGCCAGCAGTGACAGGGCCGGCTCTGGAAACACCATATATTTT. It translates to CASSDRAGSGNTIYF.

The chain has TRBV5-8 and TRBJ2-3; 7 nucleotides align to TRBD2. The CDR3 totals 15 residues. The V gene end was trimmed by 4 bases and the J gene end by 2 bases; junction bases not matched to a gene: 7. The V gene's germline CDR1 is SGHTS and CDR2 YDEGEE. DNA of the CDR3: TGTGCCAGCAGCCAATTAGCGGGTTTCACAGATACGCAGTATTTT. It codes for CASSQLAGFTDTQYF.

The chain joins TRBV19 to TRBJ2-1, with unresolved D. Trimming stripped 5 bases from V and 0 bases from J, with 8 bases between. The CDR3 covers 14 residues. Germline-derived CDR1 and CDR2 are LNHDA and SQIVND (reference sequence). CDR3 coding DNA: TGTGCCAGTAGTGGACGGAGCTCCTACAATGAGCAGTTCTTC. As protein: CASSGRSSYNEQFF.

CDR3 loop: CAISIRGLSGTEAFF. The CDR3 DNA follows: TGTGCCATTTCCATCAGGGGGCTCTCGGGCACTGAAGCTTTCTTT. The chain links TRBV10-3 to TRBJ1-1; 8 nucleotides agree with TRBD1. V dropped 9 bases and J dropped 4; count of bases not matched to a gene: 13. From germline, CDR1 is ENHRY and CDR2 SYGVKD. The CDR3 totals 15 residues.

The J gene is TRBJ2-7, the V gene TRBV25-1, with 10 positions matching TRBD1. CDR3 length equals 16 residues. Germline CDR1 and CDR2: MGHDK and SYGVNS. The junction had 8 bases not matched to a gene; V was cut back by 1 base and J by 5 bases. As DNA, the CDR3 is TGTGCCAGCAGTGAATCTTCCGGGACAGGGGTAGACGAGCAGTACTTC. Translating it yields CASSESSGTGVDEQYF.

The chain recombines TRBV6-1 with TRBJ2-5; D remains unclear. Germline assignment: CDR1 MNHNS and CDR2 SASEGT. Trimming removed 8 bases from V and 3 bases from J, with 7 bases in between. The CDR3 sequence is 11 residues long. CDR3 sequence reads: CASSLKETQYF. As DNA, the CDR3 is TGTGCCAGCTCACTAAAAGAGACCCAGTACTTC.

V gene TRBV6-6 combines with J gene TRBJ1-5; D gene ambiguous. V shed 2 bases and J shed 5 bases, with 4 bases lying between them. The V gene's germline CDR1 is MNHNY and CDR2 SVGAGI (reference sequence). CDR3 length: 12 residues. The CDR3 here is CASSYTDQPQHF. The CDR3 nucleotides are TGTGCCAGCAGTTACACAGATCAGCCCCAGCATTTT.

The rearrangement links TRBV6-6 to TRBJ1-3; TRBD1 matches 7 bases. J gave up 4 bases and V 0 bases, and 3 bases lay outside the gene matches. Per the germline V gene, CDR1 is MNHNY and CDR2 is SVGAGI (reference sequence). This CDR3 is built from 15 residues. The CDR3 nucleotides are TGTGCCAGCAGTTACTCCCCGGGACAGGGAAACACCATATATTTT. It encodes CASSYSPGQGNTIYF.

V usage is TRBV6-1 and J usage is TRBJ2-5; tentative D call: TRBD1 (6 bases). The germline gives CDR1 MNHNS, CDR2 SASEGT. There are 17 residues in the CDR3. V shed 3 bases and J shed 5 bases, with 22 bases lying between them. The CDR3 sequence: CASSDRSGVWAGETQYF. CDR3 DNA: TGTGCCAGCAGTGATCGGTCAGGGGTTTGGGCCGGGGAGACCCAGTACTTC.

This clone was seen once. The rearrangement joins TRBV5-1 to TRBJ1-2; maybe TRBD1 (6 bases). V was clipped by 4 bases and J by 2 bases, with 9 bases between them. Germline lookup yields CDR1 SGHRS and CDR2 YFSETQ. The CDR3 is 13 amino acids. CDR3 bases: TGCGCCAGCAGCGAAACAGGGAACTATGGCTACACCTTC. It yields the protein CASSETGNYGYTF.

The V and J genes are TRBV5-6 and TRBJ2-1; TRBD2 is a possible D gene (6 bases). Trimming removed 0 bases at V and 6 bases at J, with 13 bases between. From germline, CDR1 is SGHDT and CDR2 YYEEEE. The length of the CDR3 is 15 residues. In DNA, the CDR3 is TGTGCCAGCAGCTTGGTCCAGCGGGCACCCAATGAGCAGTTCTTC. This translates into CASSLVQRAPNEQFF.

This clone was counted only a few times. The V gene is TRBV2, the J gene TRBJ2-7; TRBD2 might be the D (6 bases). Between the trimmed V and J ends, which lost 6 bases and 1 base, there was a span of 19 bases. CDR1 is SNHLY, CDR2 FYNNEI, per germline. This CDR3 spans 16 amino acids. The CDR3 DNA is TGTGCCAGCAGGCCCCTGAAAGGCGGGAAGTCCTACGAGCAGTACTTC. Its protein product is CASRPLKGGKSYEQYF.

The chain recombines TRBV7-9 with TRBJ1-2; maybe TRBD1 (5 bases). This CDR3 is built from 15 residues. The germline V gene has CDR1 SEHNR and CDR2 FQNEAQ (reference sequence). The V end was cut by 5 bases, the J end by 2 bases, with 15 bases between. In DNA form, the CDR3 reads TGTGCCAGCAGCCCCAGTCGGGGACCCAACTATGGCTACACCTTC. The encoded protein is CASSPSRGPNYGYTF. Full variable domain (missing parts from reference TRBV7-9 and TRBJ1-2): DTGVSQNPRHKITKRGQNVTFRCDPISEHNRLYWYRQTLGQGPEFLTYFQNEAQLEKSRLLSDRFSAERPKGSFSTLEIQRTEQGDSAMYLCASSPSRGPNYGYTFGSGTRLTVV.